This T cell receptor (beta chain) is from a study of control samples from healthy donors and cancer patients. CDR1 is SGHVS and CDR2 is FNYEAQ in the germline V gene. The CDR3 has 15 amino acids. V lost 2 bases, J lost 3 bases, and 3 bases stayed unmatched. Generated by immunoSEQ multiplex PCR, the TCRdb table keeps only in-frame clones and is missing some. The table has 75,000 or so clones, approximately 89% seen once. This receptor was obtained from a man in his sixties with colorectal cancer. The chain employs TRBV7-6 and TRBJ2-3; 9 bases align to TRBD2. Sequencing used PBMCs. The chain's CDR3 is CASSLRTSDTDTQYF. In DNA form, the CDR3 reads TGTGCCAGCAGCTTACGGACTAGCGATACAGATACGCAGTATTTT.